The 29 T cell receptor beta chains below come from one sample, sequenced in a study of HIV-infected patients and healthy controls (dated by TCRdb to 2013 to 2014). Follow-up blood from HIV-infected patients was collected roughly three months, about 14 weeks, after antiretroviral therapy began. Whole blood was used without cell fractionation, so all unsorted peripheral T cells were reflected in the repertoire. Receptor amplification or capture employed 5' RACE. TCRdb records Illumina MiSeq as the sequencer. SuperScript III was used to reverse transcribe 500 ng RNA with primers targeting the alpha and beta constant regions. Alpha and beta chain libraries were generated separately via chain-specific third strand synthesis with multiplexing indices. TCRdb redid the processing of the public reads, applying fastp at Q25 and MiXCR, and retained in-frame beta chains. When rows share a CDR3 protein, they turn into one entry using the most common DNA and genes. The sample data list some 10,000 distinct CDR3 sequences, and 5.5% to 7% of these were observed just once. The ten largest clones add up to 25% to 35% of the sample.

The sequencing used blood, collected during antiretroviral therapy. The receptors were gathered from an adult with HIV infection. The donor label of this sample is uncertain.

In this sample, this clonotype turned up many times. The chain combines TRBV19 with TRBJ1-3, with a weak D call TRBD1 (5 bases). Between the trimmed V and J ends, which lost 8 bases and 0 bases, there was a span of 8 bases. CDR1 and CDR2 (germline): LNHDA, SQIVND (reference sequence). The CDR3 runs 13 residues. As DNA, the CDR3 is TGTGCCAGTTCCGGGGGCTCTGGAAACACCATATATTTT. Its protein is CASSGGSGNTIYF. Looking up the rest from reference TRBV19 and TRBJ1-3 gives the full variable domain: DGGITQSPKYLFRKEGQNVTLSCEQNLNHDAMYWYRQDPGQGLRLIYYSQIVNDFQKGDIAEGYSVSREKKESFPLTVTSAQKNPTAFYLCASSGGSGNTIYFGEGSWLTVV.

In its sample, this clonotype was seen a few times. The chain uses TRBV6-2 or TRBV6-3 and TRBJ2-3; the D gene is possibly TRBD1 (5 bases). Germline-derived CDR1 and CDR2 are MNHEY and SVGEGT. The length of the CDR3 is 15 residues. V shed 10 bases and J shed 0 bases, with 17 bases lying between them. The CDR3 sequence: CAISLRTLSTDTQYF. In DNA, the CDR3 is TGTGCCATCAGCCTGAGGACATTAAGCACAGATACGCAGTATTTT.

This clonotype was found many times. J is TRBJ2-1 and V is TRBV11-3; 9 bases map to TRBD2. V shed 4 bases, J shed 5 bases, and the junction held 9 bases outside the gene matches. The CDR3 has 16 residues. Germline values: CDR1 SGHNT, CDR2 YENEEA. In nucleotides, the CDR3 is TGTGCCAGCAGCTCCCACCCGACTAGCGGTAACAATGAGCAGTTCTTC. As protein: CASSSHPTSGNNEQFF.

Ten or more counts support this clonotype. The CDR3 reads CASRDRQETQYF. Here the CDR3 DNA reads TGTGCCAGCAGAGACAGGCAAGAGACCCAGTACTTC. The V and J genes are TRBV3-1 and TRBJ2-5; tentative D call: TRBD1 (6 bases). Germline V lookup: CDR1 LGHDT, CDR2 YNNKEL (reference sequence). The CDR3 has 12 amino acids. The V and J ends lost 6 bases and 2 bases respectively, with 7 bases between them.

This clonotype was counted ten times or more. The chain has TRBV6-1 and TRBJ2-2, with D unresolved. Trimming took 2 bases from V and 0 from J, leaving 10 bases between them. The CDR3 covers 16 residues. CDR1 and CDR2 (germline): MNHNS, SASEGT. CDR3 protein: CASSEIGAANTGELFF. CDR3 DNA: TGTGCCAGCAGTGAAATAGGAGCCGCGAACACCGGGGAGCTGTTTTTT.

At least ten counts were recorded for this clonotype. J is TRBJ1-1 and V is TRBV6-2 or TRBV6-3; D gene unclear. Germline V gives CDR1 MNHEY, CDR2 SVGEGT. V lost 0 bases and J 5 bases, leaving 16 bases between the germline ends. The CDR3 length is 16 residues. The CDR3 sequence: CASSYSTIQLQTEAFF. The CDR3 bases are TGTGCCAGCAGTTACTCGACTATACAGCTCCAGACTGAAGCTTTCTTT.

By proportion, this clonotype is medium-sized. One end of the junction is discordant with germline, which a read error may explain. J is TRBJ1-1 and V is TRBV6-6; tentative D call: TRBD1 (6 bases). Germline V CDR1 and CDR2: MNHNY, SVGAGI (reference sequence). This CDR3 has 12 amino acids. CDR3 in amino acids: CASSYSAGTSNF. CDR3 bases: TGTGCCAGCAGTTACTCGGCCGGGACATCAAACTTT.

The table lists this clonotype with many counts. The V call is TRBV30, the J call TRBJ2-3, with no clear D. The V gene lost 0 bases and the J gene lost 2 bases, with 9 bases spanning the gap. CDR1 and CDR2 (germline): GTSNPN, SVGIG (reference sequence). This CDR3 has 14 amino acids. The CDR3 DNA follows: TGTGCCTGGAGTGTACTACGAAACACAGATACGCAGTATTTT. It codes for CAWSVLRNTDTQYF.

This clonotype was picked up many times. This rearrangement joins TRBV19 to TRBJ2-1; 7 bases match TRBD2. The CDR3 contains 14 residues. Germline-derived CDR1 and CDR2 are LNHDA and SQIVND (reference sequence). Trimming cost V 4 bases and J 6 bases; bases outside gene matches: 6. CDR3 loop: CASSSGGGPNEQFF. The CDR3 nucleotides read TGTGCCAGTAGTAGTGGCGGGGGTCCCAATGAGCAGTTCTTC.

Ten or more counts support this clonotype. The gene calls are TRBV4-3 and TRBJ2-7; D gene ambiguous. This CDR3 region has 13 residues. V was pared by 7 bases and J by 6 bases, with 16 bases between. Germline V gives CDR1 LGHNA, CDR2 YSLEER. CDR3 bases: TGCGCCAGCATCGTCGGTATGGGCGGCGAGCAGTACTTC. Protein product: CASIVGMGGEQYF.

This clonotype counts as medium-sized. V is TRBV11-3 and J is TRBJ2-3; a possible D gene is TRBD2 (6 bases). The CDR3 sequence is 18 residues long. The germline gives CDR1 SGHNT, CDR2 YENEEA. Trimming left V 0 bases short and J 4 bases short, with 20 bases between. This chain's CDR3 is CASSLDHGLSLRSDTQYF. The CDR3, as DNA: TGTGCCAGCAGCTTAGATCACGGACTAAGTCTCCGCTCAGATACGCAGTATTTT.

This clonotype was recorded at least ten times. The V gene is TRBV5-1, the J gene TRBJ2-1, with 7 bases that match TRBD2. CDR3 size: 15 residues. From germline, CDR1 is SGHRS and CDR2 YFSETQ. V was clipped by 4 bases and J by 0 bases; unmatched bases: 4. CDR3 DNA sequence: TGCGCCAGCAGCCTAGCGGTCCTCTCCTACAATGAGCAGTTCTTC. Translation gives CASSLAVLSYNEQFF.

Only a few counts were recorded for this clonotype. The V gene is TRBV27, the J gene TRBJ2-3, with 7 bases that match TRBD2. J was trimmed by 1 base and V by 9 bases; bases with no gene match: 4. The CDR3 totals 13 residues. In germline, CDR1 is MNHEY, CDR2 SMNVEV (reference sequence). CDR3 coding DNA: TGTGCCAGTTGGGGGGGTGGCACAGATACGCAGTATTTT. Translated, it gives CASWGGGTDTQYF.

This clonotype was found many times. The V gene is TRBV6-5, the J gene TRBJ2-5; 7 nucleotides line up with TRBD2. The CDR3 length is 15 residues. V trimming: 0 bases; J trimming: 7 bases; junction bases outside the gene matches: 8. Germline values: CDR1 MNHEY, CDR2 SVGAGI. CDR3 residues: CASSYSGSGLRTQYF. CDR3 nucleotides: TGTGCCAGCAGTTACTCCGGTAGCGGGTTGAGGACCCAGTACTTC.

This clonotype is deemed medium-sized. The chain carries TRBV13 and TRBJ1-3; a possible D gene is TRBD1 (6 bases). This CDR3 contains 15 residues. Germline V gene data show CDR1 as PRHDT and CDR2 as FYEKMQ (reference sequence). Trimming took off 5 bases at V and 4 bases at J, with 15 bases between the two ends. The CDR3 spells CASSEATGLGNTIYF. The CDR3 bases are TGTGCCAGCAGCGAAGCAACAGGGTTAGGAAACACCATATATTTT.

The chain recombines TRBV6-2 or TRBV6-3 with TRBJ2-3; 8 bases are shared with TRBD2. Germline V CDR1 and CDR2: MNHEY, SVGEGT. V gave up 8 bases and J gave up 2 bases; unmatched junction bases: 9. The CDR3 covers 15 residues. DNA of the CDR3: TGTGCCAGCGGCTCGAAGCGGGGGTACACAGATACGCAGTATTTT. This translates into CASGSKRGYTDTQYF.

Judged by abundance, this clonotype is medium-sized. This chain uses TRBV24-1 with TRBJ2-2; perhaps D is TRBD1 or TRBD2 (6 bases each). V lost 7 bases, J lost 0 bases, and 17 bases lay in between. The CDR3 runs 17 residues. In germline, CDR1 is KGHDR, CDR2 SFDVKD. CDR3 sequence: CATSATEGGANTGELFF. Written as DNA, the CDR3 is TGTGCCACCAGCGCAACGGAGGGGGGAGCGAACACCGGGGAGCTGTTTTTT.

The chain uses TRBV4-2 and TRBJ2-3, with 10 bases aligning to TRBD2. Germline assignment: CDR1 LGHNA and CDR2 YNFKEQ. The J segment lost 0 bases and the V segment lost 0 bases, leaving 12 bases of the junction unmatched. The CDR3 is 20 residues long. CDR3 region: CASSQEPASGGRGSTDTQYF. For the CDR3, the DNA is TGTGCCAGCAGCCAAGAACCCGCTAGCGGGGGTCGGGGAAGCACAGATACGCAGTATTTT.

This clonotype showed up many times. The chain uses TRBV12-3 or TRBV12-4 and TRBJ2-3, with 8 bases that match TRBD2. V trimming: 4 bases; J trimming: 0 bases; junction bases outside the gene matches: 3. The CDR3 loop spans 15 amino acids. In nucleotides, the CDR3 is TGTGCCAGCAGTTCGCGGGGGGATAGCACAGATACGCAGTATTTT. This translates into CASSSRGDSTDTQYF.

By proportion, this clonotype is medium-sized (0.01 to 0.1%). The chain has TRBV20-1 and TRBJ2-1; weak D call: TRBD1 (6 bases). Germline V gives CDR1 DFQATT, CDR2 SNEGSKA (reference sequence). The CDR3 covers 13 residues. V was trimmed by 3 bases and J by 6 bases, leaving 12 bases between them. The CDR3 nucleotides are TGCAGTGCTAGTTGGCTAGGGGGCAATGAGCAGTTCTTC. Amino acids: CSASWLGGNEQFF.

By share, this clonotype ranks as medium-sized. The chain links TRBV7-2 to TRBJ2-1; TRBD2 matches at 7 bases. Germline V lookup: CDR1 SGHTA, CDR2 FQGNSA. V lost 4 bases and J lost 9; bases outside the gene matches: 3. This CDR3 contains 12 residues. CDR3 nucleotides: TGTGCCAGCAGCTACGGACTAGTTGAGCAGTTCTTC. It encodes CASSYGLVEQFF.

By frequency in the sample, this clonotype is medium-sized (0.01 to 0.1%). The chain recombines TRBV11-3 with TRBJ1-3; D unresolved. V was pared by 5 bases and J by 0 bases, with 14 bases between. CDR3 length: 16 amino acids. CDR1 and CDR2 (germline): SGHNT, YENEEA. CDR3 nucleotide sequence: TGTGCCAGCAGCCCCAAACGGGCCGACTCTGGAAACACCATATATTTT. It codes for CASSPKRADSGNTIYF.

This clonotype was counted ten times or more. The V gene is TRBV6-1, the J gene TRBJ1-2; 9 nucleotides agree with TRBD1. V was pared by 6 bases and J by 2 bases, with 4 bases of the junction left unmatched. The germline V gene encodes CDR1 MNHNS and CDR2 SASEGT. The CDR3 runs 14 residues. CDR3 loop: CASRGTGSNYGYTF. The CDR3 bases are TGTGCCAGCAGAGGGACAGGGTCAAACTATGGCTACACCTTC.

Ten or more counts support this clonotype. The J gene is TRBJ1-1, the V gene TRBV30; 7 nucleotides line up with TRBD1. V was pared by 0 bases and J by 7 bases, with 5 bases of the junction left unmatched. The length of the CDR3 is 13 residues. CDR1 is GTSNPN and CDR2 is SVGIG in the germline V gene (reference sequence). CDR3 nucleotide sequence: TGTGCCTGGAGTGTAACAAGGGGGCTTGAAGCTTTCTTT. Translating it yields CAWSVTRGLEAFF. The full variable domain, rest sourced from reference TRBV30 and TRBJ1-1, is SQTIHQWPATLVQPVGSPLSLECTVEGTSNPNLYWYRQAAGRGLQLLFYSVGIGQISSEVPQNLSASRPQDRQFILSSKKLLLSDSGFYLCAWSVTRGLEAFFGQGTRLTVV.

This clonotype has a count of ten or more. This chain links TRBV20-1 with TRBJ2-7; TRBD2 matches at 10 bases. This CDR3 spans 13 amino acids. The junction had 4 bases not matched to a gene; V was cut back by 4 bases and J by 4 bases. The germline CDR1 and CDR2 sequences are DFQATT and SNEGSKA (reference sequence). This CDR3 is CSATSGSRYEQYF. CDR3 bases: TGCAGTGCTACTAGCGGGAGTAGGTACGAGCAGTACTTC.

At least ten counts were recorded for this clonotype. The gene calls are TRBV5-6 and TRBJ2-7; D might be TRBD1 (5 bases). The CDR3 totals 15 residues. Germline V gives CDR1 SGHDT, CDR2 YYEEEE. Trimming took off 7 bases at V and 0 bases at J, with 17 bases between the two ends. CDR3 loop: CASGPGQAYSYEQYF. The CDR3 DNA is TGTGCCAGCGGGCCAGGGCAGGCATACTCCTACGAGCAGTACTTC.

Many counts were recorded for this clonotype. V and J are TRBV5-5 and TRBJ2-3; 8 nucleotides align to TRBD1. The CDR3 extends over 15 amino acids. V lost 9 bases to trimming and J lost 5 bases; unmatched junction nucleotides: 14. The germline V gene encodes CDR1 SGHKS and CDR2 YYEKEE (reference sequence). CDR3 residues: CATQVTGAPQDTQYF. The CDR3 bases are TGTGCCACCCAGGTGACAGGGGCCCCCCAAGATACGCAGTATTTT.

The sample holds many counts of this clonotype. This rearrangement joins TRBV2 to TRBJ1-5; D might be TRBD1 (5 bases). V gave up 4 bases and J gave up 3 bases, with 19 bases separating them. The CDR3 length is 17 residues. The germline gives CDR1 SNHLY, CDR2 FYNNEI. The CDR3: CASSGGHPGELNQPQHF. CDR3 bases: TGTGCCAGCAGTGGAGGCCATCCGGGGGAACTCAATCAGCCCCAGCATTTT.

This clonotype was seen repeatedly, ten times or more. V usage is TRBV12-3 or TRBV12-4 and J usage is TRBJ1-1; tentative D call: TRBD1 (5 bases). The ends were cut back, 7 bases at V and 5 bases at J, with 17 bases in the middle. The CDR3 spans 14 residues. CDR3 sequence: CASTQIGGKTEAFF. CDR3 sequence (DNA): TGTGCCAGCACCCAGATTGGGGGAAAAACTGAAGCTTTCTTT.